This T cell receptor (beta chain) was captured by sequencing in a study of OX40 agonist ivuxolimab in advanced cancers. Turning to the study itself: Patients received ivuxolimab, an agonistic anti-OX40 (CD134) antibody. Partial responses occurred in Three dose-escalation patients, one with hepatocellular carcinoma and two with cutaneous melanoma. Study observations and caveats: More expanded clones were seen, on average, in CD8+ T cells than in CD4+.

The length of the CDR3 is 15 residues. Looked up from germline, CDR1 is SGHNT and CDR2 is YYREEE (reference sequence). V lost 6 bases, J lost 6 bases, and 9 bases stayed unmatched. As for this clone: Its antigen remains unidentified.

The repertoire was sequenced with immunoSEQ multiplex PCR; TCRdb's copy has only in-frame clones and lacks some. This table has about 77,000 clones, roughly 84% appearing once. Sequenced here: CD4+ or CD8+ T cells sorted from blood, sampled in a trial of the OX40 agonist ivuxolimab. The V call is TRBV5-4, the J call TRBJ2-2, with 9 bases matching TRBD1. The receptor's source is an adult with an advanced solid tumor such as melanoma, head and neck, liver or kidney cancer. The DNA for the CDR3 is TGTGCCAGCAACACAGGGGGCGGGTCGGCCGGGGAGCTGTTTTTT. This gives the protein CASNTGGGSAGELFF.